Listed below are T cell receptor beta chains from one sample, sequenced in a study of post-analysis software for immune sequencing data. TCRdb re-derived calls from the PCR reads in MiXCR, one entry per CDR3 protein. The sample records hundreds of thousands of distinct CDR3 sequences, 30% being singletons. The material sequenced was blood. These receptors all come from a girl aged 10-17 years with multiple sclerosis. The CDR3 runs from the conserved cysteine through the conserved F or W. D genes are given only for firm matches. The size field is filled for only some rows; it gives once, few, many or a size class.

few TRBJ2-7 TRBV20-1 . CSGTTADEQYF TGCAGTGGCACGACGGCTGACGAGCAGTACTTC
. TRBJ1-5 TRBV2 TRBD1 CASSVGQGNQPQHF TGTGCCAGCAGTGTGGGACAGGGGAATCAGCCCCAGCATTTT
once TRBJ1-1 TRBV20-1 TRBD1 CSADGQGRKWKGSTEAFF TGCAGTGCCGATGGACAGGGGAGGAAGTGGAAAGGAAGCACTGAAGCTTTCTTT
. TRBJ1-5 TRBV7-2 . CASSFESPLSNQPQHF TGTGCCAGCAGTTTCGAGTCCCCGCTTAGCAATCAGCCCCAGCATTTT
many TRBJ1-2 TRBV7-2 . CASSYLPWAGYTF TGTGCCAGCAGCTACCTACCATGGGCGGGCTACACCTTC
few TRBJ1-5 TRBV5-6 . CASSLAGLRGNQPQHF TGTGCCAGCAGCTTGGCCGGCCTAAGGGGCAATCAGCCCCAGCATTTT
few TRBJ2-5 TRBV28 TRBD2 CASSPGLASETQYF TGTGCCAGCAGCCCAGGACTAGCTTCAGAGACCCAGTACTTC
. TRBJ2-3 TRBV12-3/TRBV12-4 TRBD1 CASSLDRVSRDTQYF TGTGCCAGCAGCCTCGACAGGGTGAGCCGCGATACGCAGTATTTT
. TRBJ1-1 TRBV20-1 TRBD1 CSARLGTGNTEAFF TGCAGTGCTAGGCTGGGGACAGGGAACACTGAAGCTTTCTTT
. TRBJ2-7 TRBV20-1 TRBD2 CSASGGANYNEQYF TGCAGTGCTAGCGGGGGGGCCAACTACAATGAGCAGTACTTC
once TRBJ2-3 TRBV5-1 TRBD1 CASSSTLGTADTQYF TGCGCCAGTAGCTCGACTCTCGGGACAGCAGATACGCAGTATTTT
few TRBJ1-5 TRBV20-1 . CSARDKGSQPQHF TGCAGTGCTAGAGATAAGGGTTCCCAGCCCCAGCATTTT
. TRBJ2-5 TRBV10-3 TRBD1 CATGRGKGTALTQETQYF TGTGCCACGGGAAGGGGGAAAGGGACAGCCTTAACCCAAGAGACCCAGTACTTC
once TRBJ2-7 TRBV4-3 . CASSQSYQSDYEQYF TGCGCCAGCAGCCAATCATACCAATCGGACTACGAGCAGTACTTC
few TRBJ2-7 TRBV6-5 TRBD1 CASSRKGTGVHEQYF TGTGCCAGCAGTCGAAAAGGGACAGGGGTCCACGAGCAGTACTTC
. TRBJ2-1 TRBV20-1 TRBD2 CSVHAEVVAGGGLYEQFF TGCAGTGTCCACGCCGAGGTTGTGGCGGGAGGGGGTCTGTATGAGCAGTTCTTC
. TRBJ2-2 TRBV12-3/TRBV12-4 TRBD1 CASSLRQGGTGELFF TGTGCCAGCAGTTTACGACAGGGGGGCACCGGGGAGCTGTTTTTT
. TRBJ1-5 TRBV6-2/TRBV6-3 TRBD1 CASRRPGQVNQPQHF TGTGCCAGCAGACGCCCGGGACAGGTAAATCAGCCCCAGCATTTT
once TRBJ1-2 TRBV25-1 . CASRAPPPGGGGYTF TGTGCCAGCAGGGCCCCCCCTCCCGGGGGCGGTGGCTACACCTTC
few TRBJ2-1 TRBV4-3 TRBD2 CASSQAGGSSYNEQFF TGCGCCAGCAGCCAAGCCGGCGGGAGCTCCTACAATGAGCAGTTCTTC
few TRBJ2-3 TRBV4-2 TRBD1 CASSQVEGAQDTQYF TGTGCCAGCAGCCAAGTCGAGGGGGCGCAAGATACGCAGTATTTT
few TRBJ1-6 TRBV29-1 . CSVGIGGNSPLHF TGCAGCGTTGGAATAGGGGGGAATTCACCCCTCCACTTT
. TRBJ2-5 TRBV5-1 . CASSLVKRETQYF TGCGCCAGCAGCTTGGTCAAGCGAGAGACCCAGTACTTC
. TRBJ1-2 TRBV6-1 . CASSDLGPIYGYTF TGTGCCAGCAGTGATCTGGGACCCATCTATGGCTACACCTTC
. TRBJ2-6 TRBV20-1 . CSARAQTSSGANVLTF TGCAGTGCTAGAGCCCAAACGAGCTCTGGGGCCAACGTCCTGACTTTC
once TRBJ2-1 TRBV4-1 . CASSQGVLAGNEQFF TGCGCCAGCAGCCAAGGAGTGCTAGCAGGGAATGAGCAGTTCTTC
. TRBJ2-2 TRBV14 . CASSQEAAAYTGELFF TGTGCCAGCAGCCAAGAGGCGGCAGCCTACACCGGGGAGCTGTTTTTT
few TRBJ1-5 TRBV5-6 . CASSWGQAFNQPQHF TGTGCCAGCAGCTGGGGCCAGGCCTTCAATCAGCCCCAGCATTTT